This T cell receptor beta chain comes out of a study of technical replicates of blood from several donors. Losses at the gene ends were 5 bases for V and 5 bases for J; bases not matched to a gene: 12. The CDR3 spans 17 residues. Germline assignment: CDR1 SGHAT and CDR2 FQNNGV. The assay was immunoSEQ multiplex PCR, and TCRdb's table has in-frame clones only and misses some. The sample has about 49,000 clones, 92% seen once. The chain uses TRBV11-2 and TRBJ1-4, with 9 positions matching TRBD1. Sequenced sample: PBMCs. The sequence was obtained from a human donor in good health. Some clones in this sample may be carry-over from other donors' samples. CDR3 residues: CASSVGQGQQLNEKLFF. DNA for the CDR3: TGTGCCAGCAGCGTCGGACAGGGGCAACAACTAAATGAAAAACTGTTTTTT. Drawing the rest from reference TRBV11-2 and TRBJ1-4, the complete variable domain is EAGVAQSPRYKIIEKRQSVAFWCNPISGHATLYWYQQILGQGPKLLIQFQNNGVVDDSQLPKDRFSAERLKGVDSTLKIQPAKLEDSAVYLCASSVGQGQQLNEKLFFGSGTQLSVL.